The 14 T cell receptor beta chains below come from one sample, sequenced in a study of Ad26.COV2.S vaccination and SARS-CoV-2 variants. Repertoires were generated with immunoSEQ multiplex PCR, while TCRdb's copy carries only in-frame clones and drops some. This table holds a few hundred thousand clones, approximately 88% found once. The treatment here: roughly 18 received Ad26.COV2.S at low or high dose, single or two shots; several received placebo; per-sample allocation not given. The study sampled participants on day 63 after the first vaccine or placebo injection. The sample in question was peripheral blood, obtained in a trial of Ad26.COV2.S vaccine versus placebo. The receptors come from a person aged 18-60 years who received the Ad26.COV2.S COVID-19 vaccine or a placebo.

In its sample, this clone was seen a few times. The chain is built from TRBV4-1 and TRBJ2-2; the D gene is possibly TRBD2 (5 bases). The CDR3 covers 16 residues. The ends were cut back, 1 base at V and 0 bases at J, with 9 bases in the middle. Germline CDR1 and CDR2: MGHRA and YSYEKL. CDR3 DNA: TGCGCCAGCAGCCAAGCGACGGGGACGAACACCGGGGAGCTGTTTTTT. Translation gives CASSQATGTNTGELFF.

This clone was detected only a few times. The chain uses TRBV19 and TRBJ1-6; no clear D. Germline CDR1 and CDR2: LNHDA and SQIVND (reference sequence). The CDR3 runs 12 residues. Trimming removed 9 bases at V and 0 bases at J, with 3 bases between. DNA for the CDR3: TGTGCCAGCTGCTCCTATAATTCACCCCTCCACTTT. Translating gives CASCSYNSPLHF.

V and J are TRBV2 and TRBJ2-1; D is perhaps TRBD2 (5 bases). The germline V gene has CDR1 SNHLY and CDR2 FYNNEI. V was cut by 4 bases and J by 4 bases, with 11 bases left in between. The CDR3 is 14 amino acids. The CDR3 DNA reads as TGTGCCAGCAGTGGAGAAAGGGAGTACAATGAGCAGTTCTTC. It is translated as CASSGEREYNEQFF. The entire variable domain, with the rest obtained from reference TRBV2 and TRBJ2-1, is as follows: EPEVTQTPSHQVTQMGQEVILRCVPISNHLYFYWYRQILGQKVEFLVSFYNNEISEKSEIFDDQFSVERPDGSNFTLKIRSTKLEDSAMYFCASSGEREYNEQFFGPGTRLTVL.

The V and J genes are TRBV29-1 and TRBJ2-1, with D maybe TRBD2 (6 bases). Per the germline V gene, CDR1 is SQVTM and CDR2 is ANQGSEA. The V end lost 1 base, the J end lost 2 bases, and 15 bases lay between the germline ends. This CDR3 is built from 16 residues. The CDR3 DNA follows: TGCAGCGTTGAAGCTTCCGGGACTCGTACCTACAATGAGCAGTTCTTC. It specifies CSVEASGTRTYNEQFF.

The chain carries TRBV6-5 and TRBJ2-5; 12 nucleotides match TRBD2. Germline assignment: CDR1 MNHEY and CDR2 SVGAGI. The ends lost 6 bases at V and 4 bases at J; junction bases unmatched: 3. The CDR3 has 14 amino acids. The CDR3 nucleotides are TGTGCCAGCAGATTACTAGCGGGGGGAGAGACCCAGTACTTC. Translation gives CASRLLAGGETQYF.

The chain uses TRBV19 and TRBJ1-2, with D tentatively TRBD1 (6 bases). The CDR3 is 13 residues long. Trimming removed 4 bases from V and 7 bases from J, with 13 bases in between. Germline V lookup: CDR1 LNHDA, CDR2 SQIVND (reference sequence). CDR3 sequence (DNA): TGTGCCAGTAGTACTACAGGGTTTGCTGGCTACACCTTC. As protein: CASSTTGFAGYTF.

V and J are TRBV12-3 or TRBV12-4 and TRBJ1-1; 8 bases fit TRBD1. The V and J ends lost 6 bases and 11 bases, in that order; junction bases with no gene match: 8. The CDR3 has 12 amino acids. The CDR3 loop is CASSFLDREAFF. The CDR3 DNA reads TGTGCCAGCAGCTTTCTGGACAGGGAGGCTTTCTTT.

This clone was seen only a few times. The CDR3 spells CASSPDRDPSYEQYF. The CDR3 region has the DNA TGTGCCAGCAGCCCGGACAGGGACCCCTCCTACGAGCAGTACTTC. The chain combines TRBV7-2 with TRBJ2-7; 8 nucleotides match TRBD1. This CDR3 is built from 15 residues. Per germline, CDR1 SGHTA and CDR2 FQGNSA. V lost 5 bases and J lost 0; bases outside the gene matches: 6.

The rearrangement uses TRBV5-1 and TRBJ1-5, with D possibly being TRBD1 (5 bases). Germline CDR1 is SGHRS and CDR2 is YFSETQ. The CDR3 has 15 amino acids. V lost 2 bases and J 4 bases, leaving 13 bases between the germline ends. The CDR3 protein is CASSLNGHVNQPQHF. CDR3 nucleotide sequence: TGCGCCAGCAGCTTAAACGGACACGTTAATCAGCCCCAGCATTTT.

V and J are TRBV6-2 or TRBV6-3 and TRBJ1-5; TRBD1 matches at 11 bases. This CDR3 contains 14 residues. From germline, CDR1 is MNHEY and CDR2 SVGEGT. The ends lost 5 bases at V and 7 bases at J; junction bases unmatched: 4. CDR3 loop: CASSRDRGIQPQHF. CDR3 DNA sequence: TGTGCCAGCAGTAGGGACAGGGGGATCCAGCCCCAGCATTTT.

V is TRBV6-1 and J is TRBJ2-1; TRBD1 aligns across 11 bases. The junction had 2 bases not matched to a gene; V was cut back by 2 bases and J by 2 bases. Germline assignment: CDR1 MNHNS and CDR2 SASEGT. The CDR3 spans 16 residues. The CDR3 DNA sequence: TGTGCCAGCAGTGAACCGGGACAGGGGGCCTACAATGAGCAGTTCTTC. Protein sequence: CASSEPGQGAYNEQFF.

J is TRBJ2-3 and V is TRBV2, with 16 bases fitting TRBD2. V dropped 6 bases and J dropped 5; count of bases not matched to a gene: 2. This CDR3 is 15 amino acids long. The germline V gene encodes CDR1 SNHLY and CDR2 FYNNEI. CDR3 region: CASRGLAGGIDTQYF. In nucleotides, the CDR3 is TGTGCCAGCAGGGGACTAGCGGGGGGGATAGATACGCAGTATTTT. The variable domain in full, completed from reference TRBV2 and TRBJ2-3, reads EPEVTQTPSHQVTQMGQEVILRCVPISNHLYFYWYRQILGQKVEFLVSFYNNEISEKSEIFDDQFSVERPDGSNFTLKIRSTKLEDSAMYFCASRGLAGGIDTQYFGPGTRLTVL.

V and J are TRBV27 and TRBJ2-5, with 8 bases aligning to TRBD2. Looked up from germline, CDR1 is MNHEY and CDR2 is SMNVEV (reference sequence). This CDR3 region has 19 residues. V lost 2 bases, J lost 2 bases, and 16 bases stayed unmatched. The CDR3 region is CASSLRPLRAGASQETQYF. DNA for the CDR3: TGTGCCAGCAGTTTACGGCCTCTCCGAGCGGGGGCCTCACAAGAGACCCAGTACTTC.

The J gene is TRBJ2-5, the V gene TRBV7-3, with a weak D call TRBD2 (5 bases). The CDR3 is 13 amino acids. CDR1 is SGHTA, CDR2 FQGTGA, per germline. Trimming removed 3 bases from V and 4 bases from J, with 9 bases in between. In DNA form, the CDR3 reads TGTGCCAGCAGCTTGACTAACGGAGAGACCCAGTACTTC. Translation gives CASSLTNGETQYF.